A single sample gave rise to the 28 T cell receptor beta chains below, sequenced in a study of shared clonotypes between healthy human individuals (TCRdb year 2020). The protocol used for the library was the immunoSEQ multiplex PCR assay. The immuneACCESS repertoire file appears here via TCRdb, limited to in-frame rearrangements. These files lack a portion of the clones; in checked studies, under half of the deficit traces to unresolved V genes, and the cause of the others is not known. In all, the sample holds some 2.1 million clones, and roughly 94% of those were seen once. The top ten clones comprise more than 0.1% of the sample. The sequenced material came from naive CD4+ T cells sorted from blood. In light of the paper, this sample's cell subset or site label describes: CD45RA+ positively selected. Receptors originate from a man aged 18 to 35 in good health.

Here the CDR3 DNA reads TGTGCCATCAGTGAATTGGACAGGGCTACCGGGGAGCTGTTTTTT. Encoded protein: CAISELDRATGELFF. The J gene is TRBJ2-2, the V gene TRBV10-3; the match to TRBD1 covers 8 bases. V lost 3 bases and J lost 5; bases outside the gene matches: 5. Germline loops: CDR1 ENHRY, CDR2 SYGVKD. The CDR3 sequence is 15 residues long.

This clone has a handful of counts. The sample holds other DNA sequences that translate to the same CDR3. V gene TRBV30 combines with J gene TRBJ1-2; TRBD1 is a possible D gene (6 bases). The V end lost 0 bases, the J end lost 8 bases, and 10 bases lay between the germline ends. Per germline, CDR1 GTSNPN and CDR2 SVGIG (reference sequence). This CDR3 is built from 12 residues. CDR3: CAWSVQGSGYTF. The CDR3 coding sequence is TGTGCCTGGAGTGTTCAGGGGTCCGGCTACACCTTC. The variable domain in full, completed from reference TRBV30 and TRBJ1-2, reads SQTIHQWPATLVQPVGSPLSLECTVEGTSNPNLYWYRQAAGRGLQLLFYSVGIGQISSEVPQNLSASRPQDRQFILSSKKLLLSDSGFYLCAWSVQGSGYTFGSGTRLTVV.

The V call is TRBV13, the J call TRBJ1-6; 9 nucleotides match TRBD1. The V and J ends lost 0 bases and 5 bases, in that order; junction bases with no gene match: 2. Germline V CDR1 and CDR2: PRHDT, FYEKMQ (reference sequence). The CDR3 is made up of 16 amino acids. CDR3 in DNA: TGTGCCAGCAGCTTAGGCCGACAGGGGGATAATTCACCCCTCCACTTT. Its protein product is CASSLGRQGDNSPLHF.

The chain combines TRBV28 with TRBJ1-1, with D unclear. The V end was cut by 6 bases, the J end by 1 base, with 15 bases between. The CDR3 sequence is 15 residues long. Germline loops: CDR1 MDHEN, CDR2 SYDVKM. The CDR3 spells CASSYSHRRNTEAFF. As DNA, the CDR3 is TGTGCCAGCAGCTACTCGCATAGGCGGAACACTGAAGCTTTCTTT.

To note about this clone: One junction end does not reproduce the germline sequence, and a read error may be involved. The chain recombines TRBV7-7 with TRBJ2-2; D is unclear. There are 14 residues in the CDR3. Germline CDR1 and CDR2: SSHAT and FNYEAQ (reference sequence). CDR3 DNA: TGTGCTAGCAGCCCTACTTCTAACACCGGGGAGCTGTTTTTT. This codes for CASSPTSNTGELFF.

V usage is TRBV14 and J usage is TRBJ2-7; D is possibly TRBD1 or TRBD2 (5 bases each). The CDR3 has 16 residues. Germline-derived CDR1 and CDR2 are SGHDN and FVKESK. Trimming pared 3 bases from V and 0 bases from J, leaving 15 bases between. The CDR3 region has the DNA TGTGCCAGCAGCCACCTCCCGGGACGTAGCTCCTACGAGCAGTACTTC. This translates into CASSHLPGRSSYEQYF.

As to this clone: This sample includes further DNA sequences coding for the same CDR3. V gene TRBV2 combines with J gene TRBJ2-3, with TRBD2 identical over 8 bases. Germline V gene lookup returns CDR1 SNHLY and CDR2 FYNNEI. This CDR3 is 15 amino acids long. With V trimmed by 4 bases and J by 0 bases, 3 bases remained unmatched. DNA for the CDR3: TGTGCCAGCAGTGTGCTAGCGGGTAGCACAGATACGCAGTATTTT. This gives the protein CASSVLAGSTDTQYF.

The rearrangement links TRBV10-3 to TRBJ2-7; TRBD2 matches at 10 bases. Trimming at V came to 5 bases and at J to 4 bases, leaving 5 bases not matched to a gene. Germline CDR1 reads ENHRY; CDR2 reads SYGVKD. This CDR3 has 14 residues. The CDR3 loop is CAISSGRAGYEQYF. CDR3 coding DNA: TGTGCCATCAGTAGCGGGAGGGCGGGGTACGAGCAGTACTTC.

The chain combines TRBV6-6 with TRBJ1-2; maybe TRBD1 (5 bases). The V gene's germline CDR1 is MNHNY and CDR2 SVGAGI (reference sequence). CDR3 size: 14 residues. Between the trimmed V and J ends, which lost 1 base and 7 bases, there was a span of 13 bases. For the CDR3, the DNA is TGTGCCAGCAGTTACTTCGCCAGGGAAGGTGGCTACACCTTC. Translating gives CASSYFAREGGYTF.

The rearrangement uses TRBV2 and TRBJ1-2; 8 nucleotides align to TRBD1. Germline V CDR1 and CDR2: SNHLY, FYNNEI. After removal of 7 bases from V and 13 bases from J, the junction contained 17 bases not matched to a gene. The CDR3 totals 14 residues. CDR3 bases: TGTGCCAGCATACCACTCCAACAGGGGGTGGTAGGCACCTTC. Protein: CASIPLQQGVVGTF.

The chain uses TRBV30 and TRBJ2-7; 11 nucleotides align to TRBD1. V lost 3 bases to trimming and J lost 3 bases; unmatched junction nucleotides: 7. The germline gives CDR1 GTSNPN, CDR2 SVGIG (reference sequence). The CDR3 has 15 residues. The CDR3 DNA is TGTGCCTGGAGCAGCCCCGGGACAGGGGGCTACGAGCAGTACTTC. This encodes CAWSSPGTGGYEQYF. The full variable domain, completed using reference TRBV30 and TRBJ2-7, is SQTIHQWPATLVQPVGSPLSLECTVEGTSNPNLYWYRQAAGRGLQLLFYSVGIGQISSEVPQNLSASRPQDRQFILSSKKLLLSDSGFYLCAWSSPGTGGYEQYFGPGTRLTVT.

The chain couples TRBV4-1 to TRBJ2-7, with 8 nucleotides matching TRBD2. V lost 1 base and J lost 2; bases outside the gene matches: 4. This CDR3 has 15 residues. The germline V gene has CDR1 MGHRA and CDR2 YSYEKL. In DNA form, the CDR3 reads TGCGCCAGCAGCCAAGGTATTAGCGGGACCTACGAGCAGTACTTC. As protein: CASSQGISGTYEQYF.

The chain combines TRBV27 with TRBJ2-3; D not resolved. Per germline, CDR1 MNHEY and CDR2 SMNVEV (reference sequence). V lost 2 bases, J lost 4 bases, and 7 bases lay in between. The CDR3 loop spans 13 amino acids. CDR3 sequence: CASSLRRADTQYF. The CDR3 nucleotides are TGTGCCAGCAGTTTACGTCGCGCAGATACGCAGTATTTT.

CDR3 amino acids: CASVAGNTGELFF. CDR3 DNA: TGTGCCAGTGTAGCGGGAAACACCGGGGAGCTGTTTTTT. The chain uses TRBV19 and TRBJ2-2; 8 bases match TRBD2. The CDR3 contains 13 residues. The V and J ends lost 8 bases and 2 bases, in that order; junction bases with no gene match: 1. Per the germline V gene, CDR1 is LNHDA and CDR2 is SQIVND (reference sequence).

A remark on this clone: A read error may produce the germline difference seen at one junction end. The rearrangement uses TRBV5-7 and TRBJ2-1; possibly TRBD1 or TRBD2 for D (5 bases each). TRBV5-7 is designated an ORF whose function remains uncertain. This CDR3 has 12 amino acids. CDR3 sequence: CASSLDRWDPVF. As DNA, the CDR3 is TGTGCCAGCAGCTTGGATCGGTGGGACCCCGTCTTC.

The V gene is TRBV28, the J gene TRBJ1-3; 7 nucleotides line up with TRBD1. Germline V gene data show CDR1 as MDHEN and CDR2 as SYDVKM. The CDR3 is 13 amino acids. V lost 5 bases, J lost 2 bases, and 0 bases stayed unmatched. The CDR3 is CASSGTAGNTIYF. As DNA, the CDR3 is TGTGCCAGCAGTGGGACAGCTGGAAACACCATATATTTT.

The chain links TRBV5-4 to TRBJ2-1; 12 bases line up with TRBD2. Trimming took 4 bases from V and 7 from J; bases not matched to a gene: 12. CDR1 and CDR2 from the germline V gene are SGHNT and YYREEE (reference sequence). The CDR3 runs 17 residues. In DNA, the CDR3 is TGTGCCAGCAGCGCACCTTCTAGCGGGAGGGCCCCGAATGAGCAGTTCTTC. It yields the protein CASSAPSSGRAPNEQFF.

The chain combines TRBV7-6 with TRBJ2-7; D is perhaps TRBD1 (6 bases). Germline-derived CDR1 and CDR2 are SGHVS and FNYEAQ. CDR3 length: 14 amino acids. Trimming stripped 5 bases from V and 4 bases from J, with 15 bases between. The DNA of the CDR3 is TGTGCCAGCAGCCCGCTCCAGGGGAAGTACGAGCAGTACTTC. Translated: CASSPLQGKYEQYF.

J is TRBJ2-2 and V is TRBV19, with unresolved D. The CDR3 runs to 14 residues. Germline CDR1 and CDR2: LNHDA and SQIVND (reference sequence). V was pared by 5 bases and J by 0 bases, with 7 bases between. This CDR3 reads CASSSVANTGELFF. In DNA form, the CDR3 reads TGTGCCAGTAGTTCGGTAGCGAACACCGGGGAGCTGTTTTTT.

The chain employs TRBV6-6 and TRBJ1-1, with D maybe TRBD1 (6 bases). The CDR3 runs 14 residues. The germline V and J ends were trimmed by 6 bases and 2 bases, with 13 bases remaining between them. Germline assignment: CDR1 MNHNY and CDR2 SVGAGI (reference sequence). This CDR3 is CASRPTGTNTEAFF. The CDR3 DNA is TGTGCCAGCAGACCAACAGGGACTAACACTGAAGCTTTCTTT.

The V call is TRBV7-2, the J call TRBJ1-5; D ambiguous. The CDR3 is 15 residues long. V lost 5 bases and J 6 bases, leaving 17 bases between the germline ends. Germline V lookup: CDR1 SGHTA, CDR2 FQGNSA. The CDR3 spells CASSPTYGISQPQHF. CDR3 nucleotide sequence: TGTGCCAGCAGCCCTACGTATGGGATCAGTCAGCCCCAGCATTTT.

The V call is TRBV9, the J call TRBJ2-7; 8 nucleotides line up with TRBD1. V lost 0 bases to trimming and J lost 0 bases; unmatched junction nucleotides: 5. CDR1 and CDR2 from the germline V gene are SGDLS and YYNGEE. The CDR3 has 16 amino acids. The CDR3 spells CASSVGAGQGSYEQYF. For the CDR3, the DNA is TGTGCCAGCAGCGTAGGGGCAGGACAGGGCTCCTACGAGCAGTACTTC.

DNA of the CDR3: TGTGCCAGTAGTATGGGACAGCAAAAAGGGGACAATCAGCCCCAGCATTTT. Its translation: CASSMGQQKGDNQPQHF. The chain couples TRBV19 to TRBJ1-5; 7 bases fit TRBD1. This CDR3 contains 17 residues. The germline V gene has CDR1 LNHDA and CDR2 SQIVND (reference sequence). V lost 3 bases and J lost 3; bases outside the gene matches: 11. Based on the CDR3 plus reference TRBV19 and TRBJ1-5, the full variable domain is DGGITQSPKYLFRKEGQNVTLSCEQNLNHDAMYWYRQDPGQGLRLIYYSQIVNDFQKGDIAEGYSVSREKKESFPLTVTSAQKNPTAFYLCASSMGQQKGDNQPQHFGDGTRLSIL.

V and J are TRBV7-3 and TRBJ1-1, with no clear D. Between the trimmed V and J ends, which lost 5 bases and 2 bases, there was a span of 12 bases. The germline gives CDR1 SGHTA, CDR2 FQGTGA. The CDR3 contains 14 residues. This CDR3 reads CASSPGSGNTEAFF. CDR3 in DNA: TGTGCCAGCAGCCCAGGATCGGGTAACACTGAAGCTTTCTTT.

J is TRBJ1-1 and V is TRBV6-5; TRBD1 matches 7 bases. V lost 2 bases to trimming and J lost 3 bases; unmatched junction nucleotides: 6. The CDR3 spans 15 residues. Germline loops: CDR1 MNHEY, CDR2 SVGAGI. CDR3 nucleotides: TGTGCCAGCAGTTACCACCGGGACAGCTACACTGAAGCTTTCTTT. This gives the protein CASSYHRDSYTEAFF.

The gene calls are TRBV6-5 and TRBJ1-4; 7 bases agree with TRBD1. CDR3 length equals 14 residues. V dropped 7 bases and J dropped 0; count of bases not matched to a gene: 2. Germline CDR1 is MNHEY and CDR2 is SVGAGI. The CDR3 loop is CASKGAATNEKLFF. The CDR3 nucleotides read TGTGCCAGCAAGGGGGCCGCAACTAATGAAAAACTGTTTTTT.

J is TRBJ2-7 and V is TRBV5-5; 9 bases agree with TRBD1. Germline V gene data show CDR1 as SGHKS and CDR2 as YYEKEE (reference sequence). Germline trimming cut 4 bases from V and 4 bases from J; bases unmatched to any gene: 9. The CDR3 is 15 amino acids. The CDR3 DNA sequence: TGTGCCAGCAGCAAACCCGGGACAGGGCTTTACGAGCAGTACTTC. Amino acid sequence: CASSKPGTGLYEQYF.

The chain has TRBV5-6 and TRBJ1-2; D is uncertain. The CDR3 covers 16 residues. Trimming left V 0 bases short and J 7 bases short, with 19 bases between. CDR1 and CDR2 from the germline V gene are SGHDT and YYEEEE. CDR3 sequence: CASSLDAVGSGSGYTF. The CDR3 region has the DNA TGTGCCAGCAGCTTGGATGCCGTAGGTAGCGGCTCTGGCTACACCTTC.